This passage covers 23 T cell receptor beta chains from one sample sequenced in a study of T cell changes during pregnancy in multiple sclerosis. Assay used: immunoSEQ multiplex PCR; TCRdb lists only in-frame clones, some missing. This table has about 47,000 clones, 85% to 90% appearing once. The material sequenced was CD8+ T cells from peripheral blood mononuclear cells, taken in the second trimester of pregnancy. These receptors were collected from a female donor with multiple sclerosis, enrolled in a pregnancy study.

Points on this clone: Germline and junction disagree at one end, which may indicate a read error. This chain links TRBV7-7 with TRBJ2-3; 8 bases align to TRBD1. The CDR3 consists of 15 residues. Per germline, CDR1 SSHAT and CDR2 FNYEAQ (reference sequence). The CDR3 DNA sequence: TGTGCTAGCAGCTCGGACAGGGTGAATATAGATACGCAGTATTTT. Translating it yields CASSSDRVNIDTQYF.

The V call is TRBV6-4, the J call TRBJ2-2, with D uncertain. The CDR3 has 13 residues. Germline V gene data show CDR1 as MRHNA and CDR2 as SNTAGT. Trimming left V 5 bases short and J 1 base short, with 5 bases between. CDR3 in DNA: TGTGCCAGCAGTAACGGGAACACCGGGGAGCTGTTTTTT. Translated, it gives CASSNGNTGELFF.

The V call is TRBV7-6, the J call TRBJ2-7, with 8 bases fitting TRBD2. Germline loops: CDR1 SGHVS, CDR2 FNYEAQ. V lost 2 bases and J lost 3; bases outside the gene matches: 3. The CDR3 covers 14 residues. For the CDR3, the DNA is TGTGCCAGCAGCTTAACGGGGGGGAACTACGAGCAGTACTTC. This sequence encodes CASSLTGGNYEQYF.

The chain recombines TRBV7-2 with TRBJ2-3; 8 bases agree with TRBD2. This CDR3 comprises 15 residues. In germline, CDR1 is SGHTA, CDR2 FQGNSA. V was pared by 2 bases and J by 2 bases, with 3 bases of the junction left unmatched. The CDR3 region has the DNA TGTGCCAGCAGCTTAAAACTAGCGGCCACAGATACGCAGTATTTT. Its translation: CASSLKLAATDTQYF. Full variable domain (rest looked up from reference TRBV7-2 and TRBJ2-3): GAGVSQSPSNKVTEKGKDVELRCDPISGHTALYWYRQSLGQGLEFLIYFQGNSAPDKSGLPSDRFSAERTGGSVSTLTIQRTQQEDSAVYLCASSLKLAATDTQYFGPGTRLTVL.

CDR3 amino acids: CASSQENYPATGGYF. The CDR3 bases are TGTGCCAGCAGCCAAGAAAACTACCCCGCCACCGGCGGGTACTTC. The chain couples TRBV4-2 to TRBJ2-7; D call uncertain. Germline V gives CDR1 LGHNA, CDR2 YNFKEQ. The CDR3 loop spans 15 amino acids. The ends were cut back, 0 bases at V and 12 bases at J, with 21 bases in the middle.

This clone showed up just once. The chain uses TRBV9 and TRBJ2-7; the match to TRBD1 covers 10 bases. The germline gives CDR1 SGDLS, CDR2 YYNGEE. The V gene end was trimmed by 2 bases and the J gene end by 6 bases; junction bases not matched to a gene: 5. The CDR3 is 14 residues long. The chain's CDR3 is CASSVGDRGFEQYF. The CDR3 DNA is TGTGCCAGCAGCGTGGGGGACAGGGGTTTCGAGCAGTACTTC.

The V gene is TRBV27, the J gene TRBJ1-5; no reliable D call. The germline gives CDR1 MNHEY, CDR2 SMNVEV (reference sequence). The CDR3 contains 17 residues. Trimming stripped 5 bases from V and 4 bases from J, with 21 bases between. CDR3 sequence (DNA): TGTGCCAGCAGTCCTTGGAGCAGTCAGATAATGAATCAGCCCCAGCATTTT. This translates into CASSPWSSQIMNQPQHF.

V and J are TRBV6-5 and TRBJ2-7; TRBD1 is a possible D gene (5 bases). The CDR3 consists of 13 residues. V dropped 4 bases and J dropped 3 bases, with 10 bases sitting between them. Per the germline V gene, CDR1 is MNHEY and CDR2 is SVGAGI. In nucleotides, the CDR3 is TGTGCCAGCAGTTTCACAGGAGTCTACGAGCAGTACTTC. Translation gives CASSFTGVYEQYF.

A word on this clone: Other nucleotide sequences from this sample produce the same CDR3. The chain has TRBV19 and TRBJ2-1; TRBD2 matches at 14 bases. After removal of 5 bases from V and 2 bases from J, the junction contained 5 bases not matched to a gene. Germline CDR1 reads LNHDA; CDR2 reads SQIVND (reference sequence). The CDR3 runs 17 residues. The CDR3 region has the DNA TGTGCCAGTAGTTCACGACTAGCGGGAGGGCCCTACAATGAGCAGTTCTTC. It is translated as CASSSRLAGGPYNEQFF.

The chain links TRBV13 to TRBJ1-4; D is unresolved. The CDR3 spans 15 residues. Per the germline V gene, CDR1 is PRHDT and CDR2 is FYEKMQ (reference sequence). Trimming took 5 bases from V and 8 from J, leaving 18 bases between them. The DNA for the CDR3 is TGTGCCAGCAGCCCCCCTGGGGAGGGTAGAGAAAAACTGTTTTTT. It codes for CASSPPGEGREKLFF.

The V call is TRBV5-4, the J call TRBJ2-7, with D possibly being TRBD2 (6 bases). Germline V gene sequence: CDR1 SGHNT, CDR2 YYREEE (reference sequence). Trimming removed 5 bases at V and 5 bases at J, with 14 bases between. The CDR3 totals 13 residues. The CDR3 spells CASSPTSFDEQYF. The CDR3 region has the DNA TGTGCCAGCAGTCCGACTAGTTTCGACGAGCAGTACTTC.

The CDR3 loop is CASSPQPGGQETQYF. As DNA, the CDR3 is TGTGCCAGCAGCCCACAGCCGGGGGGGCAAGAGACCCAGTACTTC. V is TRBV7-6 and J is TRBJ2-5; 8 positions agree with TRBD2. The CDR3 is 15 amino acids. The ends lost 5 bases at V and 2 bases at J; junction bases unmatched: 7. Germline loops: CDR1 SGHVS, CDR2 FNYEAQ.

V and J are TRBV6-1 and TRBJ2-1; D unclear. Trimming left V 11 bases short and J 8 bases short, with 16 bases between. This CDR3 contains 12 residues. The germline V gene encodes CDR1 MNHNS and CDR2 SASEGT. CDR3 nucleotides: TGTGCCTCAGCGACCTATCGGGATGAGCAGTTCTTC. This sequence encodes CASATYRDEQFF.

J is TRBJ2-3 and V is TRBV12-5; D is unclear. V was shortened by 2 bases and J by 0 bases, with 15 bases between the two germline ends. The germline V gene has CDR1 LGHNT and CDR2 FRNRAP. CDR3 length equals 17 residues. The CDR3 protein is CASGLPTTTESTDTQYF. The CDR3 bases are TGTGCTAGTGGTTTGCCTACTACCACCGAGAGCACAGATACGCAGTATTTT.

This clone is labeled medium-sized. The chain couples TRBV9 to TRBJ1-5, with 11 bases matching TRBD1. Unmatched junction bases numbered 5, after V lost 3 bases and J lost 9 bases. The CDR3 totals 14 residues. The V gene's germline CDR1 is SGDLS and CDR2 YYNGEE. DNA of the CDR3: TGTGCCAGCAGCGAGGGGACAGGGGGAAGGCCCCAGCATTTT. As protein: CASSEGTGGRPQHF.

The rearrangement uses TRBV15 and TRBJ2-5; the match to TRBD1 covers 7 bases. The CDR3 runs 13 residues. Germline V gives CDR1 LNHNV, CDR2 YYDKDF (reference sequence). V dropped 1 base and J dropped 5; count of bases not matched to a gene: 1. The CDR3 DNA follows: TGTGCCACCAGCAGAGGAGGGGGCGAGACCCAGTACTTC. Amino acids: CATSRGGGETQYF.

The rearrangement uses TRBV6-4 and TRBJ2-3; 8 bases agree with TRBD2. CDR3 length: 15 residues. J was trimmed by 4 bases and V by 0 bases; bases with no gene match: 3. Germline CDR1 and CDR2: MRHNA and SNTAGT. CDR3 in DNA: TGTGCCAGCAGTGACTCGACGGGAGGGCCAGATACGCAGTATTTT. It is translated as CASSDSTGGPDTQYF.

The rearrangement uses TRBV5-6 and TRBJ2-3, with 7 bases matching TRBD1. CDR3 length: 14 residues. CDR1 SGHDT and CDR2 YYEEEE come from the germline V gene. J was trimmed by 4 bases and V by 0 bases; bases with no gene match: 2. DNA for the CDR3: TGTGCCAGCAGCTTGGGACAGGGTGCAGATACGCAGTATTTT. It specifies CASSLGQGADTQYF.

The gene calls are TRBV7-9 and TRBJ2-7, with TRBD1 matching over 10 bases. J was trimmed by 1 base and V by 4 bases; bases with no gene match: 16. Germline values: CDR1 SEHNR, CDR2 FQNEAQ (reference sequence). This CDR3 has 19 residues. The CDR3 protein is CASSSPLGTGDLFSYEQYF. The CDR3 DNA reads as TGTGCCAGCAGCTCCCCGTTAGGGACAGGGGACCTCTTTTCCTACGAGCAGTACTTC.

The chain couples TRBV7-8 to TRBJ2-7; 7 positions match TRBD1. V dropped 6 bases and J dropped 4; count of bases not matched to a gene: 6. The germline CDR1 and CDR2 sequences are SGHVS and FQNEAQ. The CDR3 is 13 amino acids. CDR3 bases: TGTGCCAGCAGGTCGGGGACAGCTTACGAGCAGTACTTC. Its protein product is CASRSGTAYEQYF.

The chain uses TRBV6-1 and TRBJ2-6, with TRBD2 as a possible D gene (5 bases). The CDR3 has 15 residues. With 5 bases removed from V and 0 bases from J, the gap between germline ends came to 8 bases. Germline lookup yields CDR1 MNHNS and CDR2 SASEGT. CDR3 region: CASSPEGSGANVLTF. DNA for the CDR3: TGTGCCAGCAGTCCCGAGGGCTCTGGGGCCAACGTCCTGACTTTC.

The J gene is TRBJ1-1, the V gene TRBV5-1, with 9 nucleotides matching TRBD1. CDR1 SGHRS and CDR2 YFSETQ come from the germline V gene. V shed 4 bases and J 2 bases; nucleotides not matched to a gene: 9. This CDR3 has 16 amino acids. The CDR3 region has the DNA TGCGCCAGCAGCGCACCGGGACAGGGACAAAACACTGAAGCTTTCTTT. Translation gives CASSAPGQGQNTEAFF.

This chain connects TRBV4-1 to TRBJ1-2, with D maybe TRBD1 (5 bases). V lost 5 bases and J 4 bases, leaving 14 bases between the germline ends. The CDR3 is 14 amino acids. Germline assignment: CDR1 MGHRA and CDR2 YSYEKL. The CDR3 region is CASSVQGRRYGYTF. CDR3 coding DNA: TGCGCCAGCAGCGTTCAGGGTCGGCGCTATGGCTACACCTTC.